This TCR beta chain appears in the sequencing data of a study of blood T cell repertoires in COVID-19. Across the whole study: The United States, Italy and Spain provided the acute and convalescent COVID-19 samples. T cells, B-cell-depleted T cells, or PBMCs supplied cDNA or gDNA.

The Seattle site enrolled patients during active infection and followed them longitudinally. This clone occurred once. Authors' methods: Reference gene primer amplification gave nucleated cell count estimates. Sequencing was performed with immunoSEQ multiplex PCR; in TCRdb, only in-frame clones are kept and a portion is missing. D and trimming come from the DNA, and the V and J calls and clone size come from that table. The sample has about 250,000 clones, roughly 88% seen once. Sequencing was done on a sample of peripheral blood. The source is a woman aged 25 to 39 with COVID-19, enrolled during active disease.

CDR3 loop: CAISVERNMNTEAFF. The CDR3 DNA follows: TGTGCCATCAGTGTTGAGCGAAATATGAACACTGAAGCTTTCTTT. The V call is TRBV10-3, the J call TRBJ1-1; D call uncertain. Trimming cost V 4 bases and J 0 bases, with 12 bases left between them. This CDR3 region has 15 residues. Germline lookup yields CDR1 ENHRY and CDR2 SYGVKD.